The rows below give T cell receptor beta chains drawn from one sample of a study of cytomegalovirus exposure and HLA in healthy donors. Profiling relied on immunoSEQ multiplex PCR, and the TCRdb table lists in-frame clones only, not all of them. The sample has under 150,000 clones, approximately 70% seen once. Source material: PBMCs. These receptors came from a woman aged 40 to 50 in good health and CMV-seropositive. Both conserved end residues are part of each CDR3. The order of the fields is V gene, D gene, CDR3 length, J gene, clone size, CDR3 DNA, CDR3 protein. A D gene is named only where the DNA matches it firmly. The listing skips clone size in some rows; elsewhere it reads once, few, many or a size class.

V gene: TRBV9; D gene: NA; CDR3 length: 13; J gene: TRBJ1-2; clone size: few; CDR3 DNA: TGTGCCAGCAGATCTATGACTAACTATGGCTACACCTTC; CDR3 protein: CASRSMTNYGYTF
V gene: TRBV7-2; D gene: NA; CDR3 length: 11; J gene: TRBJ2-7; clone size: NA; CDR3 DNA: TGTGCCAGCAGCTATACCTACGAGCAGTACTTC; CDR3 protein: CASSYTYEQYF
V gene: TRBV5-1; D gene: NA; CDR3 length: 13; J gene: TRBJ2-5; clone size: NA; CDR3 DNA: TGCGCCAGCAACCAACAAGACCAAGAGACCCAGTACTTC; CDR3 protein: CASNQQDQETQYF
V gene: TRBV5-5; D gene: TRBD1; CDR3 length: 13; J gene: TRBJ2-7; clone size: once; CDR3 DNA: TGTGCCAGCAGCTTACAGGGGGCCTACGAGCAGTACTTC; CDR3 protein: CASSLQGAYEQYF
V gene: TRBV7-2; D gene: NA; CDR3 length: 15; J gene: TRBJ1-1; clone size: once; CDR3 DNA: TGTGCCAGCAGCTTGAGCGGGGTAAACAGGGTCGGAGCTTTCTTT; CDR3 protein: CASSLSGVNRVGAFF
V gene: TRBV4-1; D gene: NA; CDR3 length: 14; J gene: TRBJ1-2; clone size: NA; CDR3 DNA: TGCGCCAGCAGCCAAGATAGGCTGGGACTTGGCTACACCTTC; CDR3 protein: CASSQDRLGLGYTF
V gene: TRBV9; D gene: NA; CDR3 length: 15; J gene: TRBJ1-1; clone size: NA; CDR3 DNA: TGTGCCAGCAGCGTAGGGGGGGATCCGAAGACTGAAGCTTTCTTT; CDR3 protein: CASSVGGDPKTEAFF
V gene: TRBV27; D gene: TRBD1; CDR3 length: 15; J gene: TRBJ2-7; clone size: NA; CDR3 DNA: TGTGCCAGCAACCTCCGACCGGGACAGGCGTACCAGCAGTACTTC; CDR3 protein: CASNLRPGQAYQQYF
V gene: TRBV6-5; D gene: TRBD1; CDR3 length: 15; J gene: TRBJ1-1; clone size: NA; CDR3 DNA: TGTGCCAGCAGTCGGGACAGGGGTGTTAACACTGAAGCTTTCTTT; CDR3 protein: CASSRDRGVNTEAFF
V gene: TRBV7-6; D gene: NA; CDR3 length: 13; J gene: TRBJ1-3; clone size: NA; CDR3 DNA: TGTGCCAGCAGCTTGATCCGCTCGGACACCATATATTTT; CDR3 protein: CASSLIRSDTIYF
V gene: TRBV15; D gene: NA; CDR3 length: 15; J gene: TRBJ2-1; clone size: NA; CDR3 DNA: TGTGCCACCAGCAGCCGGGACTCCGGCTACAATGAGCAGTTCTTC; CDR3 protein: CATSSRDSGYNEQFF
V gene: TRBV29-1; D gene: NA; CDR3 length: 12; J gene: TRBJ1-1; clone size: NA; CDR3 DNA: TGCAGCGTTGTGGGACAGAACACTGAAGCTTTCTTT; CDR3 protein: CSVVGQNTEAFF
V gene: TRBV30; D gene: TRBD2; CDR3 length: 16; J gene: TRBJ2-7; clone size: NA; CDR3 DNA: TGTGCCTGGAGTGTCCGAACCGGGACTAGCGGTTACGAGCAGTACTTC; CDR3 protein: CAWSVRTGTSGYEQYF
V gene: TRBV4-1; D gene: NA; CDR3 length: 17; J gene: TRBJ1-2; clone size: NA; CDR3 DNA: TGCGCCAGCAGCCCAAGGAGTGCGGGGAAGGTGGACTATGGCTACACCTTC; CDR3 protein: CASSPRSAGKVDYGYTF
V gene: TRBV27; D gene: NA; CDR3 length: 13; J gene: TRBJ1-1; clone size: NA; CDR3 DNA: NA; CDR3 protein: CASSLVGQGSTFF
V gene: TRBV6-4; D gene: TRBD1; CDR3 length: 19; J gene: TRBJ2-6; clone size: NA; CDR3 DNA: TGTGCCAGCAGTCCCGCCCTTGGGACAGCCCGCTCTGGGGCCAACGTCCTGACTTTC; CDR3 protein: CASSPALGTARSGANVLTF
V gene: TRBV28; D gene: TRBD2; CDR3 length: 15; J gene: TRBJ2-7; clone size: NA; CDR3 DNA: TGTGCCAGCAGTCGCCGGACTAGCGGGAGATACGAGCAGTACTTC; CDR3 protein: CASSRRTSGRYEQYF